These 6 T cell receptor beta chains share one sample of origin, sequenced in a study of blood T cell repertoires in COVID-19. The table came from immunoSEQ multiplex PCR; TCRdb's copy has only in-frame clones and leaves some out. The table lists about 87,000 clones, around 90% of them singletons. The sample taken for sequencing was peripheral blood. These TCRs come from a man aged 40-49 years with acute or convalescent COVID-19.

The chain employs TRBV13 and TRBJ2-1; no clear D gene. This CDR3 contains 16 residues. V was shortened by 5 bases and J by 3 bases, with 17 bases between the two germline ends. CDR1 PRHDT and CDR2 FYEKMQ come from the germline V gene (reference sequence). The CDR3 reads CASSPQRLPYYNEQFF. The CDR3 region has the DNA TGTGCCAGCAGCCCCCAGAGGCTGCCGTACTACAATGAGCAGTTCTTC. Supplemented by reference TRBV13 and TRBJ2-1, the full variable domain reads AAGVIQSPRHLIKEKRETATLKCYPIPRHDTVYWYQQGPGQDPQFLISFYEKMQSDKGSIPDRFSAQQFSDYHSELNMSSLELGDSALYFCASSPQRLPYYNEQFFGPGTRLTVL.

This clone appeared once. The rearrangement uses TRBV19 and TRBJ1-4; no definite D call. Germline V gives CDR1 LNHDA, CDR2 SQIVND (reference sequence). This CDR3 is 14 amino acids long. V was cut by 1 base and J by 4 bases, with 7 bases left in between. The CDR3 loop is CASSIAGNNEKLFF. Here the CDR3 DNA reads TGTGCCAGTAGTATAGCAGGAAATAATGAAAAACTGTTTTTT.

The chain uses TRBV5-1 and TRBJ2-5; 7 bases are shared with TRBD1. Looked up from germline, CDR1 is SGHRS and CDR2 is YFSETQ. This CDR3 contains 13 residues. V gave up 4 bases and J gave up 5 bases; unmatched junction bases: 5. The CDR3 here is CASSGQQGETQYF. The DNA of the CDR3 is TGCGCCAGCAGCGGGCAACAGGGGGAGACCCAGTACTTC. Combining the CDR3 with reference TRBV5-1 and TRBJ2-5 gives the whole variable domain KAGVTQTPRYLIKTRGQQVTLSCSPISGHRSVSWYQQTPGQGLQFLFEYFSETQRNKGNFPGRFSGRQFSNSRSEMNVSTLELGDSALYLCASSGQQGETQYFGPGTRLLVL.

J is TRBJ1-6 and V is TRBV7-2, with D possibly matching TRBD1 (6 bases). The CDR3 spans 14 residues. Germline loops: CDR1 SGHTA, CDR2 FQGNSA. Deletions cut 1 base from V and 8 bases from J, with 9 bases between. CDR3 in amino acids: CASSLVGTYSPLHF. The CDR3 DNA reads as TGTGCCAGCAGCTTAGTAGGGACATATTCACCCCTCCACTTT.

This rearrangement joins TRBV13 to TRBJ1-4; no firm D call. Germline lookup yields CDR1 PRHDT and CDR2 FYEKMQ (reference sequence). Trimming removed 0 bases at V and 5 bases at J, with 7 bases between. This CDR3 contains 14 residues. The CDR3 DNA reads TGTGCCAGCAGCTTAGGACGGTTAAATGAAAAACTGTTTTTT. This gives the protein CASSLGRLNEKLFF. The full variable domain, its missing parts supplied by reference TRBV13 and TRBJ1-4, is AAGVIQSPRHLIKEKRETATLKCYPIPRHDTVYWYQQGPGQDPQFLISFYEKMQSDKGSIPDRFSAQQFSDYHSELNMSSLELGDSALYFCASSLGRLNEKLFFGSGTQLSVL.

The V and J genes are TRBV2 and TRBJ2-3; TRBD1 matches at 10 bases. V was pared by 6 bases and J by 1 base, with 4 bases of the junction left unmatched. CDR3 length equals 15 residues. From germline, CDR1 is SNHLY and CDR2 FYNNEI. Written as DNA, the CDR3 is TGTGCCAGCAGGGACGGGACAGGGGGCACAGATACGCAGTATTTT. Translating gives CASRDGTGGTDTQYF.